Included here is one TCR beta chain sequence, with context. Its antigen specificity is not known. No per-base quality is available; no much larger clone lies one base away. The data derive from a study of blood T cell repertoires in COVID-19 (dated by TCRdb to between 2020 and 2021). About the full investigation: The collaborator samples originated in the United States, Italy and Spain and spanned the acute and convalescent phases of COVID-19. Samples came from the ongoing ImmuneRACE study (first 160 participants) plus 1,254 subjects from 6 global collaborators. A de-identified subject ID, COVID-19 status, age in years and sex were almost always included in the sample metadata. The prospective study material was composed of cDNA or gDNA derived from T cells, B-cell-depleted T cells, or PBMCs. The dataset comprised deeply sampled blood TCRbeta repertoires from subjects exposed to, actively infected with, or recovered from COVID-19. HLA class I and class II types, where available, came from metadata supplied by the sample provider rather than from assay-based typing. The repertoires were released in a freely available public database meant as a resource for research on the immune response to SARS-CoV-2.

Summary of the overall study and its limitations: Clinical and demographic metadata were provided uncurated, with the amount varying by source and participant.

TCRbeta CDR3 regions were amplified from genomic DNA using the immunoSEQ Assay, a bias-controlled multiplex PCR. Processing in the source paper ran as follows. Within the assay, amplification of reference gene primers was used to estimate how many nucleated cells each sample contained. Sequence reads were collapsed and filtered to measure the absolute abundance of every unique TCRbeta CDR3 rearrangement. For each sample, productive Simpson clonality was calculated as the square root of Simpson's diversity index over productive rearrangements. TCRdb provides this immuneACCESS table in a form limited to in-frame rearrangements. Some clones are lacking; in checked studies, under half of them reflect an unresolved V gene, and why the rest are absent is not known. D and trimming come from the DNA, and the V and J calls and clone size come from that table. This sample holds 60,000 to 85,000 clones; around 83% were observed only once. Approximately 40% of the sample belongs to the ten largest clones.

Each collaborating institution followed its own protocols to collect whole blood in K2EDTA tubes. For TCRbeta analysis, collaborators shipped samples in one of three forms: frozen whole blood, isolated PBMCs, or DNA extracted from either of those sample types. The sequenced material came from peripheral blood. The source of this sequence is a man older than 75 with acute or convalescent COVID-19.

The CDR3 region has the sequence CATSRGQGGYSNQPQHF. The nucleotide sequence reads as follows: TGTGCCACCAGCAGAGGACAGGGGGGATATAGCAATCAGCCCCAGCATTTT. The sequence links TRBV15 to TRBJ1-5; TRBD1 matches 9 bases in the middle. The germline V gene (reference sequence) yields LNHNV for CDR1 and YYDKDF for CDR2. Trimming removed 1 base from V and 0 bases from J; the gene matches leave 4 bases unexplained. The CDR3 sequence holds 17 residues, the cysteine and phenylalanine included. This entry keeps only the CDR3 DNA: 51 bases, framed from base 1.